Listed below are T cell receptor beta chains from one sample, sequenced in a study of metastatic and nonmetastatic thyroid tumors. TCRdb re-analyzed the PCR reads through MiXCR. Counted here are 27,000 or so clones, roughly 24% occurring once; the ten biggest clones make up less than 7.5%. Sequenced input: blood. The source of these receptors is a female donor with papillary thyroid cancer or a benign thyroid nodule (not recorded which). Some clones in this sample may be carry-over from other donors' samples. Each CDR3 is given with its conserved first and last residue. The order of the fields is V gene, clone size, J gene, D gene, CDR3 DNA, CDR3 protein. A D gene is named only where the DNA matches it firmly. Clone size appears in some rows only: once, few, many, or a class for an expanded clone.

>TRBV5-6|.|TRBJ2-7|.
TGTGCCAGCAGCTCGGCTGGTTCCGTCTGGTACGAGCAGTACTTC
CASSSAGSVWYEQYF
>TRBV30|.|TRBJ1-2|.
TGTGCCTGGAGCGTCCAAACAGGGACTAGATATGGCTACACCTTC
CAWSVQTGTRYGYTF
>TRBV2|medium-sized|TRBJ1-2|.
TGTGCCAGCAGTTGGGACGGTCATAACTATGGCTACACCTTC
CASSWDGHNYGYTF
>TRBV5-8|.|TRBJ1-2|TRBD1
TGTGCCAGCAGCTTGGGACAGGGAACCTATGGCTACACCTTC
CASSLGQGTYGYTF
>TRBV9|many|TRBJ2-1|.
TGTGCCAGCAGCGTTAACGGTAACTCCTACAATGAGCAGTTCTTC
CASSVNGNSYNEQFF
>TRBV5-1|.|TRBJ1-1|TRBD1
TGCGCCAGTAGCCTTGGTGGGGGACAGGGACGTAACACTGAAGCTTTCTTT
CASSLGGGQGRNTEAFF
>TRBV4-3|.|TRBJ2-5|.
TGCGCCAGCAGTCTGGAGGCCCAAGAGACCCAGTACTTC
CASSLEAQETQYF
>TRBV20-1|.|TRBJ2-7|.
TGCAGCGTCCTAGCGGGTCCCAGGGGGAGGGGCTACGAGCAGTACTTC
CSVLAGPRGRGYEQYF
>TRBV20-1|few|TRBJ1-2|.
TGCAGTGCTAGAGAAGGGCCCCAGGGTAGGTTTCATGGCTACACCTTC
CSAREGPQGRFHGYTF
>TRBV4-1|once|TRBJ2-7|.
TGCGCCAGCAGCCAGTCCGGGACCGGGATCTACGAGCAGTACTTC
CASSQSGTGIYEQYF
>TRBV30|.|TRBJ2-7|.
TGTGCCTGGGCTCGGTACAGCTCCTACGGGCAGTACTTC
CAWARYSSYGQYF
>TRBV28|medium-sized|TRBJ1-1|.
TGTGCCAGCACCCCCTGGGGGGAAGGTAGCACTGAAGCTTTCTTT
CASTPWGEGSTEAFF
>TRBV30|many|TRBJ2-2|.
TGTGCCTGGCGATATTTCGAAGGCGGGGAGCTGTTTTTT
CAWRYFEGGELFF
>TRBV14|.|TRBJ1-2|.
TGTGCCAGCAGCCAAGTAGCGGGCGGGACGGACCCTTATGGCTACACCTTC
CASSQVAGGTDPYGYTF
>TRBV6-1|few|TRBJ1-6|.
TGTGCCAGCAGTAGGGAGAGCAATTCACCCCTCCACTTT
CASSRESNSPLHF
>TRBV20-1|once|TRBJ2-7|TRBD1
TGCAGTGCTAGAGAACAGGGGGCCTACACCTACGAGCAGTACTTC
CSAREQGAYTYEQYF
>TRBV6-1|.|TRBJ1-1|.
TGTGCCAGCAGCCGAGGACGGATAAACACTGAAGCTTTCTTT
CASSRGRINTEAFF
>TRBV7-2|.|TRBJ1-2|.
TGTGCCAGCAGCTTAGGGGGGGGTGGCTACACCTTC
CASSLGGGGYTF
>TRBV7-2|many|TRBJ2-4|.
TGTGCCAGCAGCTTAGTGGCAGGGTCTAGCCAAAACATTCAGTACTTC
CASSLVAGSSQNIQYF
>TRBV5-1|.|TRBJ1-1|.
TGCGCCAGCAGTTTTGACCACAGCCGAAGGGGAGCTTTCTTT
CASSFDHSRRGAFF
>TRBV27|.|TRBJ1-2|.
TGTGCCAGCAGCCGGACAGTGGGCGTCTATGGCTACACCTTC
CASSRTVGVYGYTF
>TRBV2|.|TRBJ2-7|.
TGTGCCAGCAGTGAAGCCCCGGGACCTCTCTACGAGCAGTACTTC
CASSEAPGPLYEQYF
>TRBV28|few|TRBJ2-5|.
TGTGCCAGCAGTTTAATACCCCATACGGAGACCCAGTACTTC
CASSLIPHTETQYF
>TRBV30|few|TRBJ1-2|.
TGTGCCTGGAGTGGTAGTCAGCGCGGTGGCTACACCTTC
CAWSGSQRGGYTF